A single sample is the source of the 23 T cell receptor beta chains below, sequenced in a study of T cell responses to AZD1222 COVID-19 vaccine. Profiled with immunoSEQ multiplex PCR; TCRdb holds only in-frame clones, not every one. The table lists roughly 140,000 clones, around nine tenths of them singletons, with under 5.5% in the top ten. The source was peripheral blood, collected on day 0 of AZD1222 vaccination. Source of these receptors: an adult in good health.

CDR3: CASSQYLGMPQHF. For the CDR3, the DNA is TGTGCCAGCAGTCAATACCTCGGGATGCCCCAGCATTTT. The genes are TRBV2 and TRBJ1-5, with D unresolved. V dropped 5 bases and J dropped 9 bases, with 14 bases sitting between them. The germline CDR1 and CDR2 sequences are SNHLY and FYNNEI. This CDR3 is 13 amino acids long. Full variable domain (rest looked up from reference TRBV2 and TRBJ1-5): EPEVTQTPSHQVTQMGQEVILRCVPISNHLYFYWYRQILGQKVEFLVSFYNNEISEKSEIFDDQFSVERPDGSNFTLKIRSTKLEDSAMYFCASSQYLGMPQHFGDGTRLSIL.

The chain links TRBV7-6 to TRBJ2-3; perhaps TRBD1 as D (5 bases). The CDR3 consists of 15 residues. V lost 4 bases, J lost 0 bases, and 11 bases lay in between. Germline lookup yields CDR1 SGHVS and CDR2 FNYEAQ. CDR3 sequence (DNA): TGTGCCAGCAGCTCCCAGGGATTTAGCACAGATACGCAGTATTTT. It is translated as CASSSQGFSTDTQYF.

The count of this clone is one. The J gene is TRBJ2-7, the V gene TRBV28; the D gene is possibly TRBD2 (5 bases). This CDR3 region has 14 residues. Germline V gene lookup returns CDR1 MDHEN and CDR2 SYDVKM. V was cut by 2 bases and J by 1 base, with 9 bases left in between. The CDR3 reads CASSLESGSYEQYF. CDR3 sequence (DNA): TGTGCCAGCAGTTTAGAAAGCGGATCCTACGAGCAGTACTTC.

This chain joins TRBV7-3 and TRBJ1-2; weak D call: TRBD1 (5 bases). The CDR3 has 13 amino acids. Trimming took off 5 bases at V and 4 bases at J, with 11 bases between the two ends. CDR1 and CDR2 (germline): SGHTA, FQGTGA. CDR3 region: CASSPQGGYGYTF. In DNA, the CDR3 is TGTGCCAGCAGCCCGCAGGGCGGCTATGGCTACACCTTC.

The V gene is TRBV18, the J gene TRBJ1-4; no reliable D call. Germline V gene lookup returns CDR1 KGHSH and CDR2 LQKENI. V lost 2 bases and J 4 bases, leaving 8 bases between the germline ends. This CDR3 is built from 14 residues. The chain's CDR3 is CASSPKGINEKLFF. The CDR3 nucleotides are TGTGCCAGCTCACCAAAAGGGATTAATGAAAAACTGTTTTTT. Complete variable domain (other parts from reference TRBV18 and TRBJ1-4): NAGVMQNPRHLVRRRGQEARLRCSPMKGHSHVYWYRQLPEEGLKFMVYLQKENIIDESGMPKERFSAEFPKEGPSILRIQQVVRGDSAAYFCASSPKGINEKLFFGSGTQLSVL.

The J gene is TRBJ1-2, the V gene TRBV7-8; 8 bases match TRBD1. This CDR3 is 14 amino acids long. Trimming removed 4 bases from V and 8 bases from J; junction bases left unmatched: 9. Looked up from germline, CDR1 is SGHVS and CDR2 is FQNEAQ. CDR3 loop: CASSSPDREWGYTF. The CDR3 DNA sequence: TGTGCCAGCAGCTCCCCGGACAGGGAGTGGGGCTACACCTTC. Full variable domain (missing parts from reference TRBV7-8 and TRBJ1-2): GAGVSQSPRYKVAKRGQDVALRCDPISGHVSLFWYQQALGQGPEFLTYFQNEAQLDKSGLPSDRFFAERPEGSVSTLKIQRTQQEDSAVYLCASSSPDREWGYTFGSGTRLTVV.

The rearrangement links TRBV5-1 to TRBJ2-7; either TRBD1 or TRBD2 may fit D (5 bases each). In germline, CDR1 is SGHRS, CDR2 YFSETQ. The CDR3 is made up of 15 amino acids. V was trimmed by 2 bases and J by 3 bases, leaving 15 bases between them. In DNA, the CDR3 is TGCGCCAGCAGCTTTCAACCGGGGCTCAACTACGAGCAGTACTTC. This sequence encodes CASSFQPGLNYEQYF.

The genes are TRBV4-1 and TRBJ2-7; 8 bases match TRBD2. Unmatched junction bases numbered 7, after V lost 0 bases and J lost 6 bases. The CDR3 consists of 15 residues. Germline V gene sequence: CDR1 MGHRA, CDR2 YSYEKL. The CDR3 reads CASSQDDGTRTEQYF. The CDR3 DNA reads TGCGCCAGCAGCCAAGACGACGGGACTAGAACCGAGCAGTACTTC.

The V gene is TRBV7-9, the J gene TRBJ1-4, with 8 bases fitting TRBD1. J was trimmed by 8 bases and V by 1 base; bases with no gene match: 6. Looked up from germline, CDR1 is SEHNR and CDR2 is FQNEAQ (reference sequence). This CDR3 is built from 15 residues. Here the CDR3 reads CASSLGQGFREKLFF. The CDR3 bases are TGTGCCAGCAGCTTAGGACAGGGGTTCAGAGAAAAACTGTTTTTT.

This sequence joins TRBV7-6 and TRBJ1-3; 8 bases map to TRBD1. The germline V gene has CDR1 SGHVS and CDR2 FNYEAQ. The CDR3 runs to 16 residues. The V segment lost 4 bases and the J segment 0 bases; nucleotides outside the gene matches: 5. CDR3 coding DNA: TGTGCCAGCAGCTCTATAGGGACAGGCTCTGGAAACACCATATATTTT. Its protein is CASSSIGTGSGNTIYF.

The gene calls are TRBV2 and TRBJ1-6, with D possibly TRBD1 on 6 matching bases. The ends were cut back, 7 bases at V and 11 bases at J, with 15 bases in the middle. Germline V CDR1 and CDR2: SNHLY, FYNNEI. The CDR3 loop spans 13 amino acids. The DNA for the CDR3 is TGTGCCAGCAACTCTCCAGGGGATGCACCCCTCCACTTT. This translates into CASNSPGDAPLHF.

V is TRBV12-3 or TRBV12-4 and J is TRBJ2-7, with D unclear. The V and J ends lost 5 bases and 3 bases respectively, with 5 bases between them. The CDR3 covers 11 residues. The CDR3, as DNA: TGTGCCAGCAGTGATAGCTACGAGCAGTACTTC. As protein: CASSDSYEQYF.

A remark on this clone: This likely came from a read error, as a far larger clone is one base away. The chain employs TRBV6-2 or TRBV6-3 and TRBJ2-7; D call uncertain. Trimming left V 5 bases short and J 2 bases short, with 4 bases between. The CDR3 consists of 11 residues. The V gene's germline CDR1 is MNHEY and CDR2 SVGEGT. The CDR3 reads CASSIAYEQYF. The DNA for the CDR3 is TGTGCCAGCAGTATAGCCTACGAGCAGTACTTC.

The V and J genes are TRBV19 and TRBJ1-4; tentatively, D is TRBD1 (6 bases). The CDR3 consists of 14 residues. V was trimmed by 3 bases and J by 5 bases, leaving 10 bases between them. The germline V gene encodes CDR1 LNHDA and CDR2 SQIVND (reference sequence). Here the CDR3 DNA reads TGTGCCAGTAGTATTTGGGGGCCGAATGAAAAACTGTTTTTT. This encodes CASSIWGPNEKLFF. Supplemented by reference TRBV19 and TRBJ1-4, the full variable domain reads DGGITQSPKYLFRKEGQNVTLSCEQNLNHDAMYWYRQDPGQGLRLIYYSQIVNDFQKGDIAEGYSVSREKKESFPLTVTSAQKNPTAFYLCASSIWGPNEKLFFGSGTQLSVL.

This rearrangement joins TRBV28 to TRBJ1-1; tentative D call: TRBD1 (6 bases). V shed 2 bases and J shed 6 bases, with 10 bases lying between them. The CDR3 loop spans 13 amino acids. The germline gives CDR1 MDHEN, CDR2 SYDVKM. The CDR3 here is CASSLTGGPEAFF. DNA of the CDR3: TGTGCCAGCAGTTTAACCGGGGGCCCTGAAGCTTTCTTT.

The chain combines TRBV9 with TRBJ1-5, with 7 bases fitting TRBD1. CDR1 is SGDLS and CDR2 is YYNGEE in the germline V gene. The ends lost 4 bases at V and 9 bases at J; junction bases unmatched: 13. CDR3 length: 15 residues. The DNA of the CDR3 is TGTGCCAGCAGCCCCCAGGGGGGTGCTCTAGGGCCCCAGCATTTT. It encodes CASSPQGGALGPQHF.

The V call is TRBV12-3 or TRBV12-4, the J call TRBJ1-1, with D uncertain. The V end was cut by 3 bases, the J end by 11 bases, with 13 bases between. This CDR3 has 12 residues. The CDR3 loop is CASSLGSHKAFF. CDR3 DNA: TGTGCCAGCAGTTTGGGGTCCCATAAGGCTTTCTTT.

The rearrangement uses TRBV27 and TRBJ2-1; D tentatively fits TRBD1 or TRBD2 (5 bases each). The V gene's germline CDR1 is MNHEY and CDR2 SMNVEV (reference sequence). V lost 5 bases and J lost 9, with 17 bases in between. This CDR3 region has 14 residues. This CDR3 is CASSPGTNFGEQFF. CDR3 nucleotide sequence: TGTGCCAGCAGTCCGGGGACCAACTTTGGTGAGCAGTTCTTC.

J is TRBJ2-6 and V is TRBV18; D gene unclear. The CDR3 covers 14 residues. The germline gives CDR1 KGHSH, CDR2 LQKENI. V was cut by 2 bases and J by 8 bases, with 10 bases left in between. Written as DNA, the CDR3 is TGTGCCAGCTCACCATCTTGGCAGCCCAACGTCCTGACTTTC. It is translated as CASSPSWQPNVLTF.

This sequence joins TRBV3-1 (or the pseudogene TRBV3-2) and TRBJ2-3; D unclear. Germline CDR1 reads LGHDT; CDR2 reads YNNKEL (reference sequence). The CDR3 length is 14 residues. Trimming took 10 bases from V and 1 from J, leaving 15 bases between them. CDR3 region: CAMYRLSGTDTQYF. CDR3 coding DNA: TGTGCCATGTATCGGCTGTCTGGCACAGATACGCAGTATTTT.

The chain uses TRBV21-1 and TRBJ2-5; the table calls TRBD1, which could not be checked here. TRBV21-1 is noted as a pseudogene. The CDR3 runs 14 residues. The CDR3 coding sequence is TGTGCCAGCAGCACCCAAGACAACCAAGAGACCCAGTACTTC. It specifies CASSTQDNQETQYF.

This chain connects TRBV19 to TRBJ2-5; D perhaps matches TRBD2 (6 bases). CDR3 length: 17 residues. Germline V gene sequence: CDR1 LNHDA, CDR2 SQIVND (reference sequence). Trimming removed 1 base at V and 4 bases at J, with 19 bases between. The CDR3 DNA reads TGTGCCAGTAGTATAGCCCCGGGCCAGTCCGGGAGAGAGACCCAGTACTTC. It yields the protein CASSIAPGQSGRETQYF.

The gene calls are TRBV28 and TRBJ1-4, with D uncertain. Germline loops: CDR1 MDHEN, CDR2 SYDVKM. This CDR3 has 16 residues. V was clipped by 3 bases and J by 8 bases, with 19 bases between them. CDR3 DNA sequence: TGTGCCAGCAGTTTCCCAGCCAGAACCGGCCGGGAAAAACTGTTTTTT. Its translation: CASSFPARTGREKLFF.